These 4 T cell receptor beta chains were all obtained from the same sample, sequenced in a study of breast tumors, draining lymph nodes, adjacent tissues listed by TCRdb under 2016. The method was multiplex PCR. Sequencing used an Illumina HiSeq 2000. The public reads were reprocessed in TCRdb via fastp at Q25 and MiXCR, keeping in-frame beta chains. Each record represents a unique CDR3 protein, reported with the most common genes and DNA among its rows. Within this sample are around 100,000 distinct CDR3 sequences, with around 20% of them counted one time only. Together, the top ten hold less than 1.5% of the sample. Lymph node samples came from the axillary draining lymph nodes of breast cancer patients. What was sequenced was axillary lymph node tissue. The receptor source for this set is a female donor with breast cancer. Some clones in this sample may be carry-over from other donors' samples.

This clonotype was found many times. This chain uses TRBV2 with TRBJ1-4, with 8 bases identical to TRBD1. The CDR3 is 15 amino acids. V lost 6 bases, J lost 1 base, and 4 bases stayed unmatched. In germline, CDR1 is SNHLY, CDR2 FYNNEI. CDR3 amino acids: CASRVDRGTNEKLFF. The CDR3 nucleotides read TGTGCCAGCAGGGTTGACAGGGGAACTAATGAAAAACTGTTTTTT.

The sample holds many counts of this clonotype. The V gene is TRBV6-5, the J gene TRBJ2-5; 7 nucleotides match TRBD2. The germline V gene has CDR1 MNHEY and CDR2 SVGAGI. The CDR3 loop spans 16 amino acids. After removal of 7 bases from V and 2 bases from J, the junction contained 13 bases not matched to a gene. In DNA, the CDR3 is TGTGCCAGCAAATCGATCCAACTAGCGCATCAAGAGACCCAGTACTTC. Its protein is CASKSIQLAHQETQYF.

This clonotype was detected ten times or more. The junction shows a germline mismatch at one end, possibly a read error. The genes are TRBV4-2 and TRBJ1-2; 9 bases match TRBD1. This CDR3 has 13 residues. Germline-derived CDR1 and CDR2 are LGHNA and YNFKEQ. The CDR3 sequence is CASSQGDRVPPYF. DNA for the CDR3: TGTGCCAGCAGCCAAGGGGACAGGGTACCACCATATTTT.

This clonotype was seen many times. The rearrangement uses TRBV6-5 and TRBJ1-2; 9 nucleotides agree with TRBD1. The CDR3 loop spans 12 amino acids. The trim removed 10 bases at V and 7 bases at J, leaving 7 bases unmatched. Germline CDR1 MNHEY, CDR2 SVGAGI. The CDR3 coding sequence is TGTGCCATCGGACAGGGGTCGGGTGGCTACACCTTC. Protein sequence: CAIGQGSGGYTF.